What follows are 18 T cell receptor beta chains derived from one specimen sequenced in a study of regulatory T cells in long-lasting Graves disease. The time point denotes: newly diagnosed GD, antithyroid drugs for less than 3 months. Extracted PBMC RNA gave rise to the TCR library. CDR3 regions were amplified by Arm-PCR using iRepertoire HTBI primers to build TCR beta libraries. TCRdb re-derived calls from the multiplex PCR reads in MiXCR, one entry per CDR3 protein. The profile shows about 440,000 distinct CDR3 sequences, about a sixth of them singletons. The sample also formed part of further work on T cells in Graves' hyperthyroidism and ophthalmopathy.

This sample comprised peripheral blood mononuclear cells (PBMCs), obtained at new diagnosis, from a patient treated with antithyroid drugs. These receptors were taken from a woman aged 18-29 years with Graves disease.

This clonotype appeared many times. The V call is TRBV11-3, the J call TRBJ2-5; D remains unclear. Germline values: CDR1 SGHNT, CDR2 YENEEA. The CDR3 covers 13 residues. V was shortened by 5 bases and J by 1 base, with 8 bases between the two germline ends. This CDR3 is CASSSRTQETQYF. The CDR3 bases are TGTGCCAGCAGCAGTCGAACCCAAGAGACCCAGTACTTC.

This clonotype was found many times. The gene calls are TRBV29-1 and TRBJ2-7; the D gene is possibly TRBD1 (5 bases). The CDR3 contains 12 residues. Between the trimmed V and J ends, which lost 4 bases and 5 bases, there was a span of 12 bases. CDR1 is SQVTM, CDR2 ANQGSEA, per germline. The CDR3 is CSVVGARHEQYF. For the CDR3, the DNA is TGCAGCGTTGTAGGGGCAAGGCACGAGCAGTACTTC.

This clonotype occurred many times. This chain connects TRBV20-1 to TRBJ2-7, with 11 bases that match TRBD2. Germline CDR1 is DFQATT and CDR2 is SNEGSKA (reference sequence). The CDR3 loop spans 16 amino acids. The V segment lost 2 bases and the J segment 9 bases; nucleotides outside the gene matches: 15. CDR3 residues: CSARSLAGGPLTAQYF. In nucleotides, the CDR3 is TGCAGTGCTAGATCTCTAGCGGGAGGCCCCCTTACGGCGCAGTACTTC.

This clonotype was recorded many times. This chain connects TRBV29-1 to TRBJ2-7, with 8 bases that match TRBD2. The CDR3 has 15 residues. With V trimmed by 1 base and J by 4 bases, 9 bases remained unmatched. The V gene's germline CDR1 is SQVTM and CDR2 ANQGSEA. CDR3 in DNA: TGCAGCGTTGAAGTTGGGTCGGAGCGGGAGTACGAGCAGTACTTC. This translates into CSVEVGSEREYEQYF.

CDR3 DNA: TGTGCCAGCAGTTTCAACTTTTACGAGCAGTACTTC. It is translated as CASSFNFYEQYF. The chain combines TRBV28 with TRBJ2-7; D gene ambiguous. Germline values: CDR1 MDHEN, CDR2 SYDVKM. V was clipped by 3 bases and J by 4 bases, with 7 bases between them. The CDR3 length is 12 residues.

The genes are TRBV6-1 and TRBJ2-3; D may be TRBD1 or TRBD2 (5 bases each). The CDR3 spans 14 residues. Trimming left V 3 bases short and J 3 bases short, with 10 bases between. Looked up from germline, CDR1 is MNHNS and CDR2 is SASEGT. The CDR3, as DNA: TGTGCCAGCAGTGATACATGGGGGACAGATACGCAGTATTTT. Translated, it gives CASSDTWGTDTQYF.

This clonotype was found a few times. This sequence joins TRBV28 and TRBJ2-4; the D gene is possibly TRBD1 (5 bases). The CDR3 runs 14 residues. The germline V gene has CDR1 MDHEN and CDR2 SYDVKM. Trimming took off 3 bases at V and 6 bases at J, with 12 bases between the two ends. The CDR3 loop is CASSFRVRGNIQYF. CDR3 in DNA: TGTGCCAGCAGTTTCAGGGTTCGCGGAAACATTCAGTACTTC.

The CDR3 here is CASSENRVGRFSGYTF. CDR3 DNA: TGTGCCAGCAGTGAAAACAGGGTGGGGCGATTCAGTGGATACACCTTC. This chain joins TRBV6-1 and TRBJ1-2; D is perhaps TRBD1 (6 bases). V was clipped by 2 bases and J by 11 bases, with 24 bases between them. This CDR3 is built from 16 residues. Germline CDR1 and CDR2: MNHNS and SASEGT.

The rearrangement joins TRBV7-8 to TRBJ2-3, with D tentatively TRBD2 (5 bases). Germline CDR1 and CDR2: SGHVS and FQNEAQ. The CDR3 has 17 residues. V was pared by 4 bases and J by 2 bases, with 19 bases between. The DNA of the CDR3 is TGTGCCAGCAGCTCAAAAATGTGGGAGACAACCACAGATACGCAGTATTTT. Its protein product is CASSSKMWETTTDTQYF.

Concerning this clonotype: A much larger clone differs by one base, so this may be a read error. The chain has TRBV7-9 and TRBJ2-7, with TRBD2 as a possible D gene (5 bases). CDR3 length: 13 residues. The V gene's germline CDR1 is SEHNR and CDR2 FQNEAQ (reference sequence). The CDR3 DNA follows: TGTGCCAGCAGCTTAGCGCCGGGAACCGAGCGGTACTTC. It codes for CASSLAPGTERYF.

CDR3 sequence (DNA): TGTGCCAGCAGCCCAAAACTAGCGGGAAGGTTGTATGATGAGCAGTTCTTC. As protein: CASSPKLAGRLYDEQFF. This chain connects TRBV7-6 to TRBJ2-1, with 10 bases matching TRBD2. The ends lost 5 bases at V and 8 bases at J; junction bases unmatched: 15. The CDR3 length is 17 residues. The germline gives CDR1 SGHVS, CDR2 FNYEAQ.

This clonotype was picked up many times. This chain uses TRBV6-1 with TRBJ1-5; D not certain. CDR3 length: 16 residues. The germline gives CDR1 MNHNS, CDR2 SASEGT. The germline V and J ends were trimmed by 6 bases and 2 bases, with 17 bases remaining between them. The CDR3 DNA reads as TGTGCCAGCAGGGAAAATCAGCAGACTGGCAATCAGCCCCAGCATTTT. Translating it yields CASRENQQTGNQPQHF.

To note about this clonotype: A read error may explain this, as a much larger clone is one base away. This chain's CDR3 is CASSLGHRCGYTF. CDR3 DNA sequence: TGTGCCAGCAGTTTGGGGCATCGATGTGGCTACACCTTC. The V call is TRBV28, the J call TRBJ1-2; D may be TRBD1 (5 bases). Trimming took 3 bases from V and 7 from J, leaving 12 bases between them. Germline V gene data show CDR1 as MDHEN and CDR2 as SYDVKM. The CDR3 has 13 amino acids.

This clonotype occurred many times. The chain employs TRBV29-1 and TRBJ2-1; 9 nucleotides agree with TRBD2. Germline V gene sequence: CDR1 SQVTM, CDR2 ANQGSEA. J was trimmed by 7 bases and V by 6 bases; bases with no gene match: 10. This CDR3 region has 14 residues. The CDR3 is CSVQWTSVGNEQFF. The DNA of the CDR3 is TGCAGCGTCCAATGGACTAGCGTGGGGAATGAGCAGTTCTTC.

This clonotype was seen at least ten times. This chain joins TRBV7-3 and TRBJ2-1; D may correspond to TRBD1 or TRBD2 (5 bases each). V was clipped by 3 bases and J by 2 bases, with 11 bases between them. CDR3 size: 15 residues. The germline V gene has CDR1 SGHTA and CDR2 FQGTGA. The CDR3 here is CASSLGDSAYNEQFF. The CDR3 bases are TGTGCCAGCAGCTTGGGGGATAGCGCCTACAATGAGCAGTTCTTC. The full variable domain, in which reference TRBV7-3 and TRBJ2-1 provide the parts outside the CDR3, is GAGVSQTPSNKVTEKGKYVELRCDPISGHTALYWYRQSLGQGPEFLIYFQGTGAADDSGLPNDRFFAVRPEGSVSTLKIQRTERGDSAVYLCASSLGDSAYNEQFFGPGTRLTVL.

The table lists this clonotype with many counts. The chain has TRBV2 and TRBJ2-7; 9 positions agree with TRBD1. Germline CDR1 and CDR2: SNHLY and FYNNEI. The length of the CDR3 is 11 residues. Germline trimming cut 6 bases from V and 11 bases from J; bases unmatched to any gene: 5. The CDR3 sequence is CASRRQGDKYF. CDR3 sequence (DNA): TGTGCCAGCAGGCGACAGGGGGACAAGTACTTC.

Of note for this clonotype: This may stem from a read error, because a much larger clone lies one nucleotide away. The V and J genes are TRBV6-2 or TRBV6-3 and TRBJ2-5, with 10 positions matching TRBD1. The CDR3 is made up of 15 amino acids. Per germline, CDR1 MNHEY and CDR2 SVGEGT. V dropped 7 bases and J dropped 7; count of bases not matched to a gene: 12. CDR3 in amino acids: CASTTTGGGGGTQYF. CDR3 nucleotide sequence: TGTGCCAGCACCACGACAGGGGGCGGAGGAGGGACCCAGTACTTC.

This clonotype was seen only a few times. CDR3 loop: CSARGPPLNTGELFF. CDR3 in DNA: TGCAGTGCTAGAGGTCCTCCGTTGAACACCGGGGAGCTGTTTTTT. The chain couples TRBV20-1 to TRBJ2-2; D is undetermined. Germline V gene lookup returns CDR1 DFQATT and CDR2 SNEGSKA (reference sequence). The V end lost 1 base, the J end lost 1 base, and 10 bases lay between the germline ends. This CDR3 comprises 15 residues.